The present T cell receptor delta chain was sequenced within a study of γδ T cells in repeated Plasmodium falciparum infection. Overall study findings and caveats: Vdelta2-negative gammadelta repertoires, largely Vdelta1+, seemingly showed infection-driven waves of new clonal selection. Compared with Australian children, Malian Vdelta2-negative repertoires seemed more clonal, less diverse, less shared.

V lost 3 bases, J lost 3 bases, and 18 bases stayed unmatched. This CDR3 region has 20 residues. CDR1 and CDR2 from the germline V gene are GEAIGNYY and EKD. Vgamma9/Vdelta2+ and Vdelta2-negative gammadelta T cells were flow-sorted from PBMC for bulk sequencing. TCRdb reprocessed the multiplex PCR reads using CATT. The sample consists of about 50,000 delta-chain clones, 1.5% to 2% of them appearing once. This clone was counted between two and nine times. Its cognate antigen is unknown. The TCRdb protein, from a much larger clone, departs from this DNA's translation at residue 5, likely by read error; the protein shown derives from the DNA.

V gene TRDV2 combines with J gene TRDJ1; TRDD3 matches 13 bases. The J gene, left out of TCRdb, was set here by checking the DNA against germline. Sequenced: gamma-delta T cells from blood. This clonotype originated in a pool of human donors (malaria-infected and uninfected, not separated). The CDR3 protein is CACDGVILGDTPAVADKLIF. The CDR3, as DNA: TGTGCCTGTGACGGCGTAATACTGGGGGATACGCCAGCAGTGGCCGATAAACTCATCTTT.